The source of this TCR beta chain is a study of blood T cell repertoires in COVID-19 (dated by TCRdb to about 2020). A note on the overall study: Samples from collaborators originated in the United States, Italy and Spain and spanned both the acute and convalescent phases of COVID-19. The material from the prospective study consisted of cDNA or gDNA derived from T cells, B-cell-depleted T cells, or PBMCs. Subjects who had been exposed to COVID-19, were actively infected with it, or had recovered from it provided the deeply sampled blood TCRbeta repertoires that made up the dataset. The repertoires were made available in a free public database intended to serve as a resource for research on the immune response to SARS-CoV-2. Samples were obtained from the ongoing ImmuneRACE study (first 160 participants) and from roughly 1,300 subjects provided by 6 global collaborators. A de-identified subject ID, COVID-19 status, age in years and sex were almost always included in the sample metadata. HLA class I and class II types, where available, came from metadata supplied by the sample provider rather than from assay-based typing. Results the study describes overall, beyond this receptor: How much clinical and demographic metadata was included differed by source and by participant, and the metadata was provided uncurated.

Trimming costs V 6 bases and J 4 bases, and their ends lie 6 bases apart. The CDR3, from cysteine to phenylalanine, totals 11 residues. This entry keeps only the CDR3 DNA: 33 bases, framed from base 1. TCRbeta CDR3 regions were amplified from genomic DNA by means of the immunoSEQ Assay, a bias-controlled multiplex PCR. The study's processing was this. The number of nucleated cells in each sample was estimated by amplification of reference gene primers within the assay. To quantify the absolute abundance of each unique TCRbeta CDR3 rearrangement, sequence reads were collapsed and filtered. Productive Simpson clonality was computed per sample as the square root of Simpson's diversity index over productive rearrangements. The table comes from immuneACCESS by way of TCRdb, which keeps in-frame sequences with V and J called. Part of the clones is missing from these tables; in studies checked, under half for an unresolved V gene and the rest for unknown reasons. V and J calls and clone size are copied from that table; D and trimming were computed from the DNA. The sample table holds tens of thousands of clones, of which roughly 82% were seen once. The ten top clones hold about 19% of the sample.

The collaborating institutions used their own protocols to collect whole blood in K2EDTA tubes. Collaborator samples were shipped for TCRbeta analysis as frozen whole blood, isolated PBMCs, or DNA extracted from either sample type. This clone was picked up one time. This clone's antigen is unknown. Base quality data are lacking; no much larger clone is found one base away. This receptor was identified in a human donor in a cohort sampled during active COVID-19. Sequencing used peripheral blood. The V gene is TRBV12-3 or TRBV12-4 and the J gene is TRBJ1-2, with no confidently assigned D gene. The CDR3 region has the sequence CASRALYGYTF. The nucleotides read TGTGCCAGCAGAGCTCTCTATGGCTACACCTTC.